This T cell receptor (beta chain) appears in the sequencing data of a study of early T cells in non-severe SARS-CoV-2 infection. Individual cDNA molecules carried attached unique molecular identifiers. TCRdb reprocessed the 5' RACE reads via MiXCR and lists one record per CDR3 protein. The sample has 25,000 to 30,000 distinct CDR3 sequences, 8.5% to 10% seen once; the top ten hold approximately 15%. Regarding the study as a whole: Lookups in VDJdb leaned toward anti-spike CD8 responses and missed private and CD4 specificities.

The CDR3 totals 15 residues. CDR1 and CDR2 (germline): SGDLS, YYNGEE. V was pared by 5 bases and J by 8 bases, with 20 bases between. This clonotype is judged medium-sized. The antigen is undetermined. This clonotype was sampled from an adult who was a healthcare worker with PCR-confirmed SARS-CoV-2 infection or an uninfected control (not recorded which). The chain carries TRBV9 and TRBJ2-1, with D uncertain. The sequenced sample was whole blood. The CDR3 reads CASSLDPLPSDEQFF. The CDR3 DNA reads TGTGCCAGCAGTCTAGATCCCCTACCTTCGGATGAGCAGTTCTTC.